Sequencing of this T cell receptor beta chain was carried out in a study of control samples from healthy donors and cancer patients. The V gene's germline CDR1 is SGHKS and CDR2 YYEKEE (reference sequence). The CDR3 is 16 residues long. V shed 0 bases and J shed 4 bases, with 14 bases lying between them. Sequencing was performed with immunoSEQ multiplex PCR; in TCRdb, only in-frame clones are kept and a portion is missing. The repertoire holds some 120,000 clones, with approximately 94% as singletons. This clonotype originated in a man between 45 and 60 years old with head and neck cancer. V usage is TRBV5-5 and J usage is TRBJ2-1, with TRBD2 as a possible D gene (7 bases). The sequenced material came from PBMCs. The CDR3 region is CASSLAWRGPYNEQFF. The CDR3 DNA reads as TGTGCCAGCAGCTTGGCCTGGCGGGGGCCTTACAATGAGCAGTTCTTC.